The text below deals with one T cell receptor (beta chain). The antigen remains unidentified. Generated by immunoSEQ multiplex PCR, the TCRdb table keeps only in-frame clones and is missing some. This repertoire shows 14,000 or so clones, around three quarters found once; its top ten account for over 4.5%. The germline gives CDR1 LGHNA, CDR2 YNFKEQ. The V segment lost 2 bases and the J segment 6 bases; nucleotides outside the gene matches: 8. The CDR3 sequence is 17 residues long. This entry comes from a study of T cell repertoires in ileal Crohn's disease. Study observations and caveats: Clonality above 26.8% at surgery always came with endoscopic recurrence.

Eligibility required adulthood, ileal or ileocolonic Crohn's disease and indicated ileocolonic resection. The chain joins TRBV4-2 to TRBJ1-6; 9 nucleotides match TRBD1. The TCR sequence derives from an adult with Crohn's disease. Sequenced sample: ileal tissue. The CDR3 loop is CASSQPTGTGLNSPLHF. CDR3 DNA sequence: TGTGCCAGCAGCCAACCTACCGGGACAGGGCTTAATTCACCCCTCCACTTT.